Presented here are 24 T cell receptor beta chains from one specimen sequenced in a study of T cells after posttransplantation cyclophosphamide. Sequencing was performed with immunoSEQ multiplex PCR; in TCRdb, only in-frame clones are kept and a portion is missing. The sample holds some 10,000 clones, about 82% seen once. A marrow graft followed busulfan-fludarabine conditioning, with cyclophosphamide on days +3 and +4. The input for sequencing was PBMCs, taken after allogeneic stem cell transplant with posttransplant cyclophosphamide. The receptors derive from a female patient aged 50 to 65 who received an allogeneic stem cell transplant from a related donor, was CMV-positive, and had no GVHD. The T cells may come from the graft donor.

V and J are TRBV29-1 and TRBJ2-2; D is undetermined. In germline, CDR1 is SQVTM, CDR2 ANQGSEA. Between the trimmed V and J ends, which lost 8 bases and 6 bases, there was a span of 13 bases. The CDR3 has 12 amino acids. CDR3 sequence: CSFNKNPGELFF. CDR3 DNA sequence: TGCAGCTTCAACAAAAACCCCGGGGAGCTGTTTTTT.

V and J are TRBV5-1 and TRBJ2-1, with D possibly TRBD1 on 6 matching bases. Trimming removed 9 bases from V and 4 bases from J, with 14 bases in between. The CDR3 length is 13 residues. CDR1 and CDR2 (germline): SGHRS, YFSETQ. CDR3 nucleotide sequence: TGCGCCATCAGACTCCAGGGGTACAATGAGCAGTTCTTC. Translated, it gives CAIRLQGYNEQFF.

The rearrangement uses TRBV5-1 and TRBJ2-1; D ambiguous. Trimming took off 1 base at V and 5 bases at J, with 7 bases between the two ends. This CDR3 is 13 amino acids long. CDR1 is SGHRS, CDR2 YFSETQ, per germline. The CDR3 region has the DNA TGCGCCAGCAGCTTGAGAGTTGACAATGAGCAGTTCTTC. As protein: CASSLRVDNEQFF.

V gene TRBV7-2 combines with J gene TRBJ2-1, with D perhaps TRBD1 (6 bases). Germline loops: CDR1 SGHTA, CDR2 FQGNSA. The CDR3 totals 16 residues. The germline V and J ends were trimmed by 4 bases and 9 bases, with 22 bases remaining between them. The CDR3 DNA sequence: TGTGCCAGCAGCTCCGGCTTACTATCACAGGGTTCTGAGCAGTTCTTC. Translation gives CASSSGLLSQGSEQFF.

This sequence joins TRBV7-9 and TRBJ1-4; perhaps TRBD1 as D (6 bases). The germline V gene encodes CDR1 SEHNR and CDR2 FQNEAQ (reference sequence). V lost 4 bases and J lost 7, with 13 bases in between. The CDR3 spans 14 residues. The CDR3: CASSSDRALEKLFF. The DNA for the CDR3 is TGTGCCAGCAGCTCGGACAGAGCCCTTGAAAAACTGTTTTTT.

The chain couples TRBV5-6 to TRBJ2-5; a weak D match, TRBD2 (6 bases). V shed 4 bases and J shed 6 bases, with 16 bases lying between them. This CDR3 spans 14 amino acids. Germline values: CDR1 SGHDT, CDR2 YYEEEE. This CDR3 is CASSTAGLVQTQYF. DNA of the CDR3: TGTGCCAGCAGCACCGCGGGACTGGTACAGACCCAGTACTTC. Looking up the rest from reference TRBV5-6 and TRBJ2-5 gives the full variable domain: DAGVTQSPTHLIKTRGQQVTLRCSPKSGHDTVSWYQQALGQGPQFIFQYYEEEERQRGNFPDRFSGHQFPNYSSELNVNALLLGDSALYLCASSTAGLVQTQYFGPGTRLLVL.

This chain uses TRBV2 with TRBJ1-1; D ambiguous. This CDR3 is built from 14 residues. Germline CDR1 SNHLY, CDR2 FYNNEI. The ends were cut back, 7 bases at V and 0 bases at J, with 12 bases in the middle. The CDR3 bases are TGTGCCAGCACCCCCTTCGGGATGAACACTGAAGCTTTCTTT. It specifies CASTPFGMNTEAFF. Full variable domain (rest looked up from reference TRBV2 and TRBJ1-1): EPEVTQTPSHQVTQMGQEVILRCVPISNHLYFYWYRQILGQKVEFLVSFYNNEISEKSEIFDDQFSVERPDGSNFTLKIRSTKLEDSAMYFCASTPFGMNTEAFFGQGTRLTVV.

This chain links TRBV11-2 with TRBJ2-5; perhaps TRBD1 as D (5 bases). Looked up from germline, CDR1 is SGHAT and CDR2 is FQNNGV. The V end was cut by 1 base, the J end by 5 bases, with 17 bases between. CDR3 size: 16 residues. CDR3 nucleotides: TGTGCCAGCAGCTTAGCCCCAGGGCTGTTTGGGGAGACCCAGTACTTC. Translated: CASSLAPGLFGETQYF.

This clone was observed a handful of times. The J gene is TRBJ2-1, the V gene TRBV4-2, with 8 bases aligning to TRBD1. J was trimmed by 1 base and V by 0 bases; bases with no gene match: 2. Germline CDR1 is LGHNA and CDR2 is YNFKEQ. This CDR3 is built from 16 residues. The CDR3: CASSQDWDRSYNEQFF. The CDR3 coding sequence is TGTGCCAGCAGCCAAGATTGGGACAGGTCCTACAATGAGCAGTTCTTC.

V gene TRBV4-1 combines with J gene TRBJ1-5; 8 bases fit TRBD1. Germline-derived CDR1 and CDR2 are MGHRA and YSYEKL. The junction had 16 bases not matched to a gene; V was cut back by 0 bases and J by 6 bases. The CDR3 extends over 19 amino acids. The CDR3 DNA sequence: TGCGCCAGCAGCCAAGATCCGGACAGGGAAAACGTTCTAAGTCAGCCCCAGCATTTT. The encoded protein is CASSQDPDRENVLSQPQHF.

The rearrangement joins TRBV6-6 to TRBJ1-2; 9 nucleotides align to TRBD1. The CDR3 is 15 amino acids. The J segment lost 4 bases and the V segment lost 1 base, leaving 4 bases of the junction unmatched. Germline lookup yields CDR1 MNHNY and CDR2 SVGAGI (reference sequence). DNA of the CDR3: TGTGCCAGCAGTTACTACGGGACAGGGATCTATGGCTACACCTTC. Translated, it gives CASSYYGTGIYGYTF.

This CDR3 reads CASSMTGGDTGELFF. CDR3 in DNA: TGTGCCAGCTCAATGACAGGGGGCGACACCGGGGAGCTGTTTTTT. The V and J genes are TRBV11-3 and TRBJ2-2; 10 bases align to TRBD1. Germline CDR1 and CDR2: SGHNT and YENEEA. This CDR3 is built from 15 residues. The junction had 6 bases not matched to a gene; V was cut back by 8 bases and J by 3 bases.

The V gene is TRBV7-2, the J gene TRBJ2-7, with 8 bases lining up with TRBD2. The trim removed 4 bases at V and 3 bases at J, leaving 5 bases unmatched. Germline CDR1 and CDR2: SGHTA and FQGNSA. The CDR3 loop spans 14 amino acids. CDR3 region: CASSSSSGFYEQYF. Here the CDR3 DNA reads TGTGCCAGCAGCTCCTCTAGCGGGTTCTACGAGCAGTACTTC.

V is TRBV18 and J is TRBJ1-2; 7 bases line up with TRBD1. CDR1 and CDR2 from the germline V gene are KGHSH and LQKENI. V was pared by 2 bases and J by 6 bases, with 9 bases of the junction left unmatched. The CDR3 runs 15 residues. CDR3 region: CASSPARGTANGYTF. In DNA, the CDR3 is TGTGCCAGCTCACCAGCCAGGGGGACGGCAAATGGCTACACCTTC. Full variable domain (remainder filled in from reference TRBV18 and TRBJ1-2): NAGVMQNPRHLVRRRGQEARLRCSPMKGHSHVYWYRQLPEEGLKFMVYLQKENIIDESGMPKERFSAEFPKEGPSILRIQQVVRGDSAAYFCASSPARGTANGYTFGSGTRLTVV.

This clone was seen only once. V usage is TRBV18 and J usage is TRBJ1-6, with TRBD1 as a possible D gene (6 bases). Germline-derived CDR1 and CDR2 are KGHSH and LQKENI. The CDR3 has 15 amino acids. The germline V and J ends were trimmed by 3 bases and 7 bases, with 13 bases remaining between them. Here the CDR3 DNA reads TGTGCCAGCTCACCCGGCGGGGGCGTGAATTCACCCCTCCACTTT. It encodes CASSPGGGVNSPLHF.

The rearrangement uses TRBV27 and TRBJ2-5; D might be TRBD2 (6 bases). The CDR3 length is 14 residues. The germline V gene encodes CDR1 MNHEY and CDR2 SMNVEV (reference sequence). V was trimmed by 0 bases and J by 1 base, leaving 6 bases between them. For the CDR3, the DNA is TGTGCCAGCAGTTTATCGGGGGGCCAAGAGACCCAGTACTTC. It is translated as CASSLSGGQETQYF.

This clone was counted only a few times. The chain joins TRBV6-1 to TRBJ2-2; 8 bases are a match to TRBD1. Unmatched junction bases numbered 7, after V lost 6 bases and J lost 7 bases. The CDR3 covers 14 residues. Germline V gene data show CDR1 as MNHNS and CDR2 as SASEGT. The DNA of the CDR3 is TGTGCCAGCAGGAGGACAGGGTTGGACGGGGAGCTGTTTTTT. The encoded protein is CASRRTGLDGELFF.

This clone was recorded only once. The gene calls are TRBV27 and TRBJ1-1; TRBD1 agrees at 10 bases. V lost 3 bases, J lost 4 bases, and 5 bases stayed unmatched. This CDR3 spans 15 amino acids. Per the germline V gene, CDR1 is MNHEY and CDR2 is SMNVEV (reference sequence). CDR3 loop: CASSFDRGLGTEAFF. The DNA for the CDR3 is TGTGCCAGCAGTTTCGACAGGGGGCTGGGCACTGAAGCTTTCTTT.

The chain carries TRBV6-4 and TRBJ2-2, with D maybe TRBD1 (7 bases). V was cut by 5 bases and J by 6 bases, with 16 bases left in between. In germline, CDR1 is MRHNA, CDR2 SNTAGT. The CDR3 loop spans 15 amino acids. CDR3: CASSPQGGAPGELFF. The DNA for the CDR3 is TGTGCCAGCAGTCCCCAGGGGGGAGCCCCCGGGGAGCTGTTTTTT.

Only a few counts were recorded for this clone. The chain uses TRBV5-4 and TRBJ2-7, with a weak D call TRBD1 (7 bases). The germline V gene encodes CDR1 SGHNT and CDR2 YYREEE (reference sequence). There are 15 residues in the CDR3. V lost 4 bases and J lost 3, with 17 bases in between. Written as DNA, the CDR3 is TGTGCCAGCAGCCCGACGGAGGGGACAGTCTACGAGCAGTACTTC. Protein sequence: CASSPTEGTVYEQYF.

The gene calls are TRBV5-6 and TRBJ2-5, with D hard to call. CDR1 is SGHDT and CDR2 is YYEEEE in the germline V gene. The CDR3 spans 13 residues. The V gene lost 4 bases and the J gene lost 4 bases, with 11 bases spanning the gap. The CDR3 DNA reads TGTGCCAGCAGCCCTCTTACGAGAGAGACCCAGTACTTC. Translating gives CASSPLTRETQYF.

The CDR3 nucleotides are TGTGCCAGCAGTGAAAGCGGGTCGTGGGTAGCGGTCTCCTACAATGAGCAGTTCTTC. Translating it yields CASSESGSWVAVSYNEQFF. This rearrangement joins TRBV6-1 to TRBJ2-1, with a tentative D call TRBD2 (6 bases). The germline V gene encodes CDR1 MNHNS and CDR2 SASEGT. V lost 2 bases, J lost 0 bases, and 20 bases lay in between. CDR3 length: 19 residues.

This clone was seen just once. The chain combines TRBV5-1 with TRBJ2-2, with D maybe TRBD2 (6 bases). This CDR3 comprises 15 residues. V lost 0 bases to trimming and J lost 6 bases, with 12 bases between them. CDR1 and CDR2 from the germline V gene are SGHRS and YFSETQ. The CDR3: CASSLAQGGAGELFF. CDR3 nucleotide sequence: TGCGCCAGCAGCTTGGCCCAGGGAGGTGCCGGGGAGCTGTTTTTT.

The CDR3 region has the DNA TGTGCCAGCAGCCCTCGACAGGGCCGGGGCACTGAAGCTTTCTTT. This encodes CASSPRQGRGTEAFF. V and J are TRBV7-8 and TRBJ1-1; 7 nucleotides align to TRBD1. Germline lookup yields CDR1 SGHVS and CDR2 FQNEAQ. V shed 5 bases, J shed 4 bases, and the junction held 10 bases outside the gene matches. The CDR3 sequence is 15 residues long.